The clone carrying this T cell receptor beta chain occurred a few times. Its antigen is currently unknown. The V gene's germline CDR1 is MRHNA and CDR2 SNTAGT. The CDR3 extends over 14 amino acids. Losses at the gene ends were 2 bases for V and 7 bases for J; bases not matched to a gene: 0. Sequencing used immunoSEQ multiplex PCR; TCRdb keeps in-frame clones, though not all of them. The repertoire holds roughly 30,000 clones, with approximately 78% as singletons. This sample stems from a study of somatic mutations in cytotoxic T cells in rheumatoid arthritis. Study-level findings and limits: Exceedance of 20% of CD8+ cells by the largest CD8+ clone occurred in about an eighth of the roughly 60 patients.

The rearrangement joins TRBV6-4 to TRBJ2-1; 12 positions agree with TRBD2. The sequence derives from an adult with rheumatoid arthritis. The sample taken for sequencing was CD8+ T cells sorted from blood. This chain's CDR3 is CASSDTSGGNEQFF. The CDR3, as DNA: TGTGCCAGCAGTGACACTAGCGGGGGGAATGAGCAGTTCTTC.